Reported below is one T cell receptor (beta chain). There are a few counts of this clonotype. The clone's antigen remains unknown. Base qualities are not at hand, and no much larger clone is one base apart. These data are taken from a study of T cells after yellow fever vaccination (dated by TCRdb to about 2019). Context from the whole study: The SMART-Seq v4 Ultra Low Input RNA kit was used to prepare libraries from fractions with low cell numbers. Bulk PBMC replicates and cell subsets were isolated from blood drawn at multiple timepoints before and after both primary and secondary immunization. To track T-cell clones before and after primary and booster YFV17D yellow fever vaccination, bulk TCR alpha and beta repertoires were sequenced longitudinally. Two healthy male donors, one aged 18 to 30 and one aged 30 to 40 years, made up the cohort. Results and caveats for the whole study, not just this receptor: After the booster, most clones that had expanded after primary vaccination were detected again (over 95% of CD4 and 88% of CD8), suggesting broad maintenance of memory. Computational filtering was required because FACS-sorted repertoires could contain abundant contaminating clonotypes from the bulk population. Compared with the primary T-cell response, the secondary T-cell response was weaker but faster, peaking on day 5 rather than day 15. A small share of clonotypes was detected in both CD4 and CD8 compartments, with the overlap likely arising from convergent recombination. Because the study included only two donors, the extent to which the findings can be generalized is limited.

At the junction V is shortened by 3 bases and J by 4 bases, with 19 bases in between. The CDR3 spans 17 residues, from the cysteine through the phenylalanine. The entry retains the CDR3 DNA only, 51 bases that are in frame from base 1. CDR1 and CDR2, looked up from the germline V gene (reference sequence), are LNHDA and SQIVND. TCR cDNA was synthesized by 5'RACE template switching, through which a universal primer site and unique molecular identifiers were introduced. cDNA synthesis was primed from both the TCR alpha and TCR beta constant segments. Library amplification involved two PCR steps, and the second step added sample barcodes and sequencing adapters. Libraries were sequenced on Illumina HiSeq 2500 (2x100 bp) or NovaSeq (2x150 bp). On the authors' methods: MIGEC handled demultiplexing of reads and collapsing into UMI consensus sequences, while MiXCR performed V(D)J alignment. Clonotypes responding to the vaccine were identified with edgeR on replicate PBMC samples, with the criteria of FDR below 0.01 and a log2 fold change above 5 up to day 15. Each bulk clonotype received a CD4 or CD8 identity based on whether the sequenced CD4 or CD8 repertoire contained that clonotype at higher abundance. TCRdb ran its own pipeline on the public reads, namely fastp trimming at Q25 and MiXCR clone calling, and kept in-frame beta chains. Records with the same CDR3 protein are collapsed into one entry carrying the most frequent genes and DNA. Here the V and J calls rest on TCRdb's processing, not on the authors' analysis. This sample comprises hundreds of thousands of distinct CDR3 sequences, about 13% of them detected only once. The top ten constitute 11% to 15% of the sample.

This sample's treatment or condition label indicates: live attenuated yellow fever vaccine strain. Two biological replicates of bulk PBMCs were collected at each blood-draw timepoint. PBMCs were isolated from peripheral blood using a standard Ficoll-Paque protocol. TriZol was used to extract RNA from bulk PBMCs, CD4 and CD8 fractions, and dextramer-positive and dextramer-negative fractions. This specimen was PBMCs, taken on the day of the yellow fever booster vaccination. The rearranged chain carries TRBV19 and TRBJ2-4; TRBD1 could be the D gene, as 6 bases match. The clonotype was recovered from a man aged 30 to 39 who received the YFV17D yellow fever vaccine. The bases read TGTGCCAGTAGTATCGGCTCGGCCGGGACAAGTAAAAACATTCAGTACTTC. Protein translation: CASSIGSAGTSKNIQYF.